This TCR beta chain came from a study of radiotherapy plus CTLA-4 blockade in lung cancer. Study background: Objective response was observed in roughly a sixth of patients, and disease control in 31%.

Study results and limitations: Together with interferon-beta, which increased in serum after radiation, early dynamic changes in blood T cell clones were reportedly the best predictors of response. Peripheral blood showed expansion of tumor-derived TCR clones after radiotherapy and ipilimumab.

After removal of 2 bases from V and 4 bases from J, the junction contained 12 bases not matched to a gene. CDR3 size: 17 residues. Germline V CDR1 and CDR2: KGHSY, FQNENV. The protocol was immunoSEQ multiplex PCR, while the TCRdb copy is restricted to in-frame clones and leaves out a portion. This table has approximately 94,000 clones, around 80% appearing once. In regard to this clone: Its matching antigen is unknown.

Patients with chemo-refractory metastatic non-small-cell lung cancer received focal radiation plus CTLA-4 blockade with ipilimumab. The source is a human donor with non-small cell lung cancer that progressed on radiotherapy plus ipilimumab. V and J are TRBV16 and TRBJ1-1, with 8 positions matching TRBD1. The specimen was peripheral blood, collected from a patient treated with radiotherapy plus ipilimumab. The CDR3: CASSQDSTIQGGTEAFF. The CDR3 DNA reads as TGTGCCAGCAGCCAAGATTCAACTATACAGGGGGGCACTGAAGCTTTCTTT.